What follows describes a single T cell receptor beta chain. The source of the sample is a study of cytomegalovirus exposure and HLA in healthy donors. The PCR had 60 Vbeta and 13 Jbeta primers. This table comes from immunoSEQ multiplex PCR, and its TCRdb copy is limited to in-frame clones, with some not included. Among about 190,000 clones, around 86% were seen once, and the ten largest hold roughly 0.8%. The sequenced sample consisted of PBMCs. The receptor's source is a woman under 30 in good health and CMV-seronegative.

In nucleotides, the CDR3 is TGTGCCAGCAGCTCAGGGAAGACAGCTGCGGGAAGTGACGAGCAGTACTTC. It specifies CASSSGKTAAGSDEQYF. The chain links TRBV5-4 to TRBJ2-7, with D possibly matching TRBD2 (6 bases). Deletions cut 3 bases from V and 5 bases from J, with 24 bases between. CDR3 length: 17 residues. The germline gives CDR1 SGHNT, CDR2 YYREEE (reference sequence).